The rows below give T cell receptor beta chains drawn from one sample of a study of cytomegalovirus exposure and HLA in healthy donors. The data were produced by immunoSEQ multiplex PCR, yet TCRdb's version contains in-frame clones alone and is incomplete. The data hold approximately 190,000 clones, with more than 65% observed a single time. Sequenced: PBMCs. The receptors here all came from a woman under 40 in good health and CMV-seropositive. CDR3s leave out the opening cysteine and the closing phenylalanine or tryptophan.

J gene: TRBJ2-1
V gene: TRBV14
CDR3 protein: ASSPGTSGYNEQF

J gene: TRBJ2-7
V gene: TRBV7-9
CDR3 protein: SSSFLFGQGKGEQY

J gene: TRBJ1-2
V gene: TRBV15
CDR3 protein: ATSLPGTGGGYT

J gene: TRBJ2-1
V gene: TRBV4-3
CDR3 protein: ASSLLAGGPIGEQF

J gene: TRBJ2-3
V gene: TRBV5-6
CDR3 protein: ASTTLNLPGQGSTDTQY

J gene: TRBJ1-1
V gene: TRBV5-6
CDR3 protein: ASSISRRDTEAF

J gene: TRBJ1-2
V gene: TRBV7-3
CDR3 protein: ASSLSTAGLEGYT

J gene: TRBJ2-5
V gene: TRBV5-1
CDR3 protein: ASSLQGIETQY

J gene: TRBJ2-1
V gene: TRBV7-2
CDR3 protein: ASSLRQHNEQF

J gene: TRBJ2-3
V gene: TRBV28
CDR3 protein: ASSRLAGSVADTQY

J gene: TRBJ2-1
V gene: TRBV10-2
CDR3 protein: ASSDPTLADLGDEQF

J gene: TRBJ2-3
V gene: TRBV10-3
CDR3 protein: AIQPPGSTDTQY

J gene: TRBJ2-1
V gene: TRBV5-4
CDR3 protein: ASSYGLAGGGNEQF

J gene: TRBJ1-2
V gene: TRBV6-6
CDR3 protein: ASTPGQGRNYGYT

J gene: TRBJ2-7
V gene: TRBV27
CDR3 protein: ASSAGLAVYEQY

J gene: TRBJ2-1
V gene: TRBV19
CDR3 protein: ASSMGSGRHNEQF

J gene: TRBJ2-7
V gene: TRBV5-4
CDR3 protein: ASSLGTGRDEQY

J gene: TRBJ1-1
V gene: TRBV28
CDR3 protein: ASSLHSGANTEAF

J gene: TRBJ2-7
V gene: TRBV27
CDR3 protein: ASSLSTSQGDEQY

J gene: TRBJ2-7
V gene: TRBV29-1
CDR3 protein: SALSSYEQY

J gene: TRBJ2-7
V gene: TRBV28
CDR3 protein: ASSRKPGVMYEQY

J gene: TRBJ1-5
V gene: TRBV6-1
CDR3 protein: ASSAGILQPQH

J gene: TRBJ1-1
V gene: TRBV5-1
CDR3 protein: ASSLAGNPVNTEAF

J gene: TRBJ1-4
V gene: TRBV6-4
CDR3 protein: ATGGQTTTNEKLF

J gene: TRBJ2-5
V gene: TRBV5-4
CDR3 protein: ASSLAGVTETQY

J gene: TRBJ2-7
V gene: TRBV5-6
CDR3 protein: ASRWGLADEQY

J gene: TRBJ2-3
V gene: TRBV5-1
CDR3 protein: ASSPEKRGNTDTQY